One and the same sample provided the 8 T cell receptor beta chains below, sequenced in a study of blood T cell repertoires in COVID-19. The method was immunoSEQ multiplex PCR; TCRdb's version includes in-frame clones alone and lacks a portion of them. The repertoire holds 300,000 to 450,000 clones, 88% seen once, with 0.9% to 1.5% in the top ten. The sample taken for sequencing was PBMCs or T cells enriched from blood (not recorded which). All receptors derive from a woman aged 18-35 years who had recovered from COVID-19.

About this clone itself: Other DNA sequences in the same sample also yield this CDR3. The chain has TRBV5-1 and TRBJ1-4, with 8 bases lining up with TRBD1. V was pared by 2 bases and J by 7 bases, with 4 bases of the junction left unmatched. The CDR3 extends over 14 amino acids. Germline V gives CDR1 SGHRS, CDR2 YFSETQ. The CDR3, as DNA: TGCGCCAGCAGCTTCGGACAGGGCGGTGAAAAACTGTTTTTT. It encodes CASSFGQGGEKLFF.

The chain employs TRBV10-2 and TRBJ1-5; no definite D call. Germline V CDR1 and CDR2: WSHSY, SAAADI. The CDR3 is 15 amino acids. The V end lost 4 bases, the J end lost 9 bases, and 19 bases lay between the germline ends. The CDR3 loop reads CASSVMPAGPRPQHF. CDR3 in DNA: TGCGCCAGCAGTGTGATGCCGGCAGGCCCCCGGCCCCAGCATTTT.

The chain carries TRBV7-3 and TRBJ2-1, with a weak D call TRBD1 (6 bases). This CDR3 is built from 15 residues. Germline CDR1 and CDR2: SGHTA and FQGTGA. The ends were cut back, 1 base at V and 9 bases at J, with 16 bases in the middle. DNA of the CDR3: TGTGCCAGCAGCTTAAAAGGGGGATTAGGTAGTGAGCAGTTCTTC. It is translated as CASSLKGGLGSEQFF.

The chain carries TRBV11-2 and TRBJ2-7; 8 bases are a match to TRBD1. The junction had 5 bases not matched to a gene; V was cut back by 4 bases and J by 3 bases. The CDR3 totals 14 residues. Germline V lookup: CDR1 SGHAT, CDR2 FQNNGV. This CDR3 is CASSSGTGDYEQYF. The CDR3 coding sequence is TGTGCCAGCAGCTCCGGGACAGGAGACTACGAGCAGTACTTC. The full variable domain, completed using reference TRBV11-2 and TRBJ2-7, is EAGVAQSPRYKIIEKRQSVAFWCNPISGHATLYWYQQILGQGPKLLIQFQNNGVVDDSQLPKDRFSAERLKGVDSTLKIQPAKLEDSAVYLCASSSGTGDYEQYFGPGTRLTVT.

This CDR3 reads CSAVSWEEAFF. As DNA, the CDR3 is TGCAGTGCCGTGTCCTGGGAGGAAGCTTTCTTT. The chain carries TRBV20-1 and TRBJ1-1; the D is unclear. The length of the CDR3 is 11 residues. Germline assignment: CDR1 DFQATT and CDR2 SNEGSKA (reference sequence). Trimming took 6 bases from V and 8 from J, leaving 13 bases between them.

This clone showed up just once. The chain uses TRBV6-1 and TRBJ1-3, with D perhaps TRBD1 (6 bases). V lost 3 bases and J lost 4, with 13 bases in between. The CDR3 has 15 residues. The germline V gene has CDR1 MNHNS and CDR2 SASEGT. This CDR3 is CASSELGGPGNTIYF. In nucleotides, the CDR3 is TGTGCCAGCAGTGAGCTGGGGGGGCCCGGAAACACCATATATTTT.

The chain is built from TRBV6-5 and TRBJ1-2; TRBD1 agrees at 10 bases. The germline V gene has CDR1 MNHEY and CDR2 SVGAGI. This CDR3 has 14 amino acids. The trim removed 5 bases at V and 6 bases at J, leaving 6 bases unmatched. CDR3 nucleotides: TGTGCCAGCAGTCGAGGACAGGGGGACCATGGCTACACCTTC. Its translation: CASSRGQGDHGYTF.

The CDR3 spells CASSKGTSGSQETQYF. CDR3 bases: TGTGCCAGCAGTAAAGGGACTAGCGGGAGCCAAGAGACCCAGTACTTC. The V and J genes are TRBV27 and TRBJ2-5; 14 bases are shared with TRBD2. V shed 5 bases and J 1 base; nucleotides not matched to a gene: 3. This CDR3 region has 16 residues. Germline V gives CDR1 MNHEY, CDR2 SMNVEV (reference sequence).